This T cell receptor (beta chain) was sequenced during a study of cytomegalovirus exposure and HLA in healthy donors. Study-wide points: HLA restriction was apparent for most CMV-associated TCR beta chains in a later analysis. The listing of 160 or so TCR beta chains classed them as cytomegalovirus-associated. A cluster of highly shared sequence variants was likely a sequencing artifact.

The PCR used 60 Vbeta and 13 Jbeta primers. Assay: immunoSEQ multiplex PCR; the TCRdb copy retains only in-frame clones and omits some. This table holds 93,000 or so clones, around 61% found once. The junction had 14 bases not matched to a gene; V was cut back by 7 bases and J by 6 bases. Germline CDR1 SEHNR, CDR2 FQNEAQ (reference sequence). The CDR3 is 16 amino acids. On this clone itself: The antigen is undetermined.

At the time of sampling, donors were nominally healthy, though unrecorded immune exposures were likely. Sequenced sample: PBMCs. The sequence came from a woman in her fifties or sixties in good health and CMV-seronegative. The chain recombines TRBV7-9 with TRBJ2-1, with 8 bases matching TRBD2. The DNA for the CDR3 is TGTGCCAGCATCGCTTTCGGACTAGCCGAATCCAATGAGCAGTTCTTC. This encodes CASIAFGLAESNEQFF.